This T cell receptor beta chain was captured in a study of cytomegalovirus exposure and HLA in healthy donors. Across the study: In a previous analysis, about 100 million unique TCR beta sequences were found from some 180 million T cells. Whole-study results and caveats: An analysis that was carried out later associated 16,000 or so TCR beta sequences with HLA alleles at 0.05 false discovery rate.

J gave up 6 bases and V 3 bases, and 3 bases lay outside the gene matches. CDR3 length equals 15 residues. CDR1 and CDR2 (germline): SNHLY, FYNNEI. As for this clone: Its target is unknown.

The PCR used 60 Vbeta and 13 Jbeta primers. In the original processing: A later analysis counted 65 million to 80 million unique TCR beta chains, 10 million to 12 million shared. Method: immunoSEQ multiplex PCR; TCRdb's copy keeps in-frame clones and lacks some. V, J and clone size are taken as reported in that table, and D and trimming were inferred from the DNA itself. The sample holds 270,000 or so clones, around 90% seen once. The sequencing sample was made of PBMCs. The rearrangement uses TRBV2 and TRBJ2-1; 12 nucleotides align to TRBD2. This TCR derives from a girl aged 2-10 years in good health and CMV-seronegative. The CDR3 region has the DNA TGTGCCAGCAGTGACGGACTAGCGGGACCCAATGAGCAGTTCTTC. Its protein product is CASSDGLAGPNEQFF.